These 23 T cell receptor beta chains were sequenced from one sample in a study of T-cell memory formation after mild COVID-19. TCRdb independently ran MiXCR on the 5' RACE reads; one entry per CDR3 protein. The top ten hold around a fifth of the sample, which has some 350,000 distinct CDR3 sequences, over 10% seen once. The sample comprised PBMCs or a T cell subset sorted from them (not recorded which). The receptors originated from a man aged 18 to 30 who had mild COVID-19 (a few samples of this study predate the infection). Cell type and time point are not known.

This chain uses TRBV4-1 with TRBJ2-1; D might be TRBD2 (6 bases). The length of the CDR3 is 16 residues. Germline V CDR1 and CDR2: MGHRA, YSYEKL. Between the trimmed V and J ends, which lost 0 bases and 3 bases, there was a span of 12 bases. The CDR3 region has the DNA TGCGCCAGCAGCCAAGAGCGGGGTAAAGACTACAATGAGCAGTTCTTC. Amino acid sequence: CASSQERGKDYNEQFF.

This clonotype appeared a few times. The rearrangement joins TRBV10-3 to TRBJ1-2; D is unclear. Germline assignment: CDR1 ENHRY and CDR2 SYGVKD. This CDR3 is built from 13 residues. The V end lost 6 bases, the J end lost 6 bases, and 14 bases lay between the germline ends. The CDR3 loop is CAIRQMSGDGYTF. The CDR3 DNA sequence: TGTGCCATCAGGCAAATGTCCGGGGATGGCTACACCTTC.

The rearrangement joins TRBV18 to TRBJ2-1, with D possibly being TRBD1 (6 bases). V was clipped by 2 bases and J by 7 bases, with 9 bases between them. This CDR3 is 13 amino acids long. Germline CDR1 KGHSH, CDR2 LQKENI. For the CDR3, the DNA is TGTGCCAGCTCACCAGACAGGCGTAATGAGCAGTTCTTC. This translates into CASSPDRRNEQFF.

The chain uses TRBV11-2 and TRBJ2-5; D is possibly TRBD2 (7 bases). Germline V gene lookup returns CDR1 SGHAT and CDR2 FQNNGV. The length of the CDR3 is 15 residues. V dropped 6 bases and J dropped 5 bases, with 19 bases sitting between them. The CDR3 bases are TGTGCCAGCAGATCCCCCCGGGGGGCAGGGGAGACCCAGTACTTC. This codes for CASRSPRGAGETQYF.

The chain combines TRBV27 with TRBJ2-7; no clear D gene. The CDR3 is made up of 15 amino acids. V lost 5 bases, J lost 3 bases, and 17 bases lay in between. Germline V CDR1 and CDR2: MNHEY, SMNVEV (reference sequence). The CDR3 protein is CASSPTALPLYEQYV. The DNA of the CDR3 is TGTGCCAGCAGTCCTACCGCGCTTCCGCTCTACGAGCAGTACGTC.

This clonotype was picked up a small number of times. The genes are TRBV5-1 and TRBJ2-7, with TRBD1 identical over 12 bases. CDR1 is SGHRS and CDR2 is YFSETQ in the germline V gene. This CDR3 has 14 amino acids. V shed 6 bases, J shed 5 bases, and the junction held 6 bases outside the gene matches. CDR3 residues: CASNWDRGLDEQYV. CDR3 sequence (DNA): TGCGCCAGCAACTGGGACAGGGGGCTGGACGAGCAGTACGTC.

The V and J genes are TRBV4-3 and TRBJ1-4; D perhaps matches TRBD1 (6 bases). V was pared by 1 base and J by 4 bases, with 10 bases between. The CDR3 has 15 residues. Germline V CDR1 and CDR2: LGHNA, YSLEER. CDR3 nucleotides: TGCGCCAGCAGCCAAGGGACAGCGGGTAATGAAAAACTGTTTTTT. Translation: CASSQGTAGNEKLFF.

This clonotype was observed a handful of times. The chain has TRBV12-3 or TRBV12-4 and TRBJ2-5; D unclear. This CDR3 contains 12 residues. Trimming cost V 2 bases and J 9 bases, with 10 bases left between them. As DNA, the CDR3 is TGTGCCAGCAGTTTATCACCCGGCGCCCAGTACTTC. As protein: CASSLSPGAQYF.

The sample holds a few counts of this clonotype. V is TRBV4-2 and J is TRBJ1-4; the D gene is possibly TRBD1 (5 bases). Germline CDR1 LGHNA, CDR2 YNFKEQ. The ends were cut back, 5 bases at V and 8 bases at J, with 15 bases in the middle. CDR3 size: 14 residues. As DNA, the CDR3 is TGTGCCAGCAGCTCACCGGGGGAGAGCGAAAAACTGTTTTTT. Translation gives CASSSPGESEKLFF.

There are a few counts of this clonotype. V gene TRBV28 combines with J gene TRBJ1-1; 7 bases are a match to TRBD1. This CDR3 has 15 residues. The J segment lost 5 bases and the V segment lost 7 bases, leaving 13 bases of the junction unmatched. Germline loops: CDR1 MDHEN, CDR2 SYDVKM. The CDR3 loop reads CASTLRETGRTEAFF. In DNA form, the CDR3 reads TGTGCCAGCACCTTAAGGGAGACAGGGCGAACTGAAGCTTTCTTT.

The J gene is TRBJ2-3, the V gene TRBV12-3 or TRBV12-4; D may be TRBD2 (5 bases). V gave up 7 bases and J gave up 3 bases, with 17 bases separating them. This CDR3 comprises 15 residues. The CDR3 reads CASTPDAGPTDTQYF. The CDR3 nucleotides are TGTGCCAGCACTCCCGACGCGGGTCCGACAGATACGCAGTATTTT.

The rearrangement links TRBV3-1 to TRBJ1-5; D uncertain. Germline values: CDR1 LGHDT, CDR2 YNNKEL (reference sequence). Trimming left V 2 bases short and J 5 bases short, with 7 bases between. The CDR3 is 13 amino acids. The CDR3 spells CASSQYEDQPQHF. The CDR3 DNA is TGTGCCAGCAGCCAATATGAGGATCAGCCCCAGCATTTT.

As regards this clonotype: The junction departs from germline at one end; a sequencing error may be responsible. The chain couples TRBV9 to TRBJ2-1; D remains ambiguous. This CDR3 has 13 residues. CDR1 and CDR2 from the germline V gene are SGDLS and YYNGEE. CDR3 residues: CASSVASNNEQFF. The CDR3 coding sequence is TGTGCCAGCAGCGTAGCCTCCAACAATGAGCAGTTCTTC. Full variable domain (missing parts from reference TRBV9 and TRBJ2-1): DSGVTQTPKHLITATGQRVTLRCSPRSGDLSVYWYQQSLDQGLQFLIQYYNGEERAKGNILERFSAQQFPDLHSELNLSSLELGDSALYFCASSVASNNEQFFGPGTRLTVL.

This clonotype was detected only a few times. The V call is TRBV6-6, the J call TRBJ1-2; 10 bases are shared with TRBD1. Trimming at V came to 3 bases and at J to 6 bases, leaving 10 bases not matched to a gene. CDR1 is MNHNY and CDR2 is SVGAGI in the germline V gene (reference sequence). The CDR3 spans 16 residues. For the CDR3, the DNA is TGTGCCAGCAGTTATACTTTCGGGACAGGGGATCATGGCTACACCTTC. Translated, it gives CASSYTFGTGDHGYTF.

This clonotype has a count of ten or more. The chain uses TRBV6-4 and TRBJ2-1; the D gene could be TRBD1 or TRBD2 (6 bases each). V dropped 5 bases and J dropped 5 bases, with 13 bases sitting between them. CDR3 length equals 14 residues. The V gene's germline CDR1 is MRHNA and CDR2 SNTAGT. The CDR3 nucleotides are TGTGCCAGCAGTCAAGGGGGGTCCCACAATGAGCAGTTCTTC. Amino acid sequence: CASSQGGSHNEQFF.

There are a few counts of this clonotype. The chain combines TRBV12-3 or TRBV12-4 with TRBJ2-5; 9 nucleotides match TRBD1. CDR3 length: 16 amino acids. With 1 base clipped from V and 7 bases from J, the junction kept 10 bases outside the gene matches. CDR3 residues: CASSLGAGTGFRTQYF. CDR3 in DNA: TGTGCCAGCAGTTTAGGAGCGGGGACAGGGTTTCGGACCCAGTACTTC.

This clonotype has a handful of counts. This chain connects TRBV20-1 to TRBJ1-1; D unclear. V was trimmed by 5 bases and J by 3 bases, leaving 13 bases between them. The length of the CDR3 is 13 residues. Germline V gene data show CDR1 as DFQATT and CDR2 as SNEGSKA (reference sequence). The CDR3 nucleotides read TGCAGTGCTCCCCTGGTCGGTTACACTGAAGCTTTCTTT. Amino acids: CSAPLVGYTEAFF.

This chain links TRBV27 with TRBJ1-2; no reliable D call. Trimming cost V 3 bases and J 3 bases, with 20 bases left between them. Germline V CDR1 and CDR2: MNHEY, SMNVEV (reference sequence). CDR3 size: 17 residues. The chain's CDR3 is CASSLVGEQAAYYGYTF. CDR3 nucleotides: TGTGCCAGCAGTTTGGTCGGAGAGCAGGCCGCCTACTATGGCTACACCTTC.

The table lists this clonotype with many counts. The chain carries TRBV5-6 and TRBJ2-2; D remains ambiguous. V lost 0 bases to trimming and J lost 0 bases, with 9 bases between them. The CDR3 length is 16 residues. Germline V gene sequence: CDR1 SGHDT, CDR2 YYEEEE. In nucleotides, the CDR3 is TGTGCCAGCAGCTTGGCCAGGAGCGCGAACACCGGGGAGCTGTTTTTT. As protein: CASSLARSANTGELFF.

The V call is TRBV20-1, the J call TRBJ2-3; 10 bases are a match to TRBD2. Germline V gene lookup returns CDR1 DFQATT and CDR2 SNEGSKA (reference sequence). CDR3 length equals 15 residues. V was clipped by 5 bases and J by 4 bases; unmatched bases: 9. CDR3 sequence (DNA): TGCAGTGCTCCGGTAGCGGGGGGCCCCTCAGATACGCAGTATTTT. Translating gives CSAPVAGGPSDTQYF.

The gene calls are TRBV7-2 and TRBJ1-4, with 10 bases matching TRBD1. The germline V gene encodes CDR1 SGHTA and CDR2 FQGNSA. V dropped 5 bases and J dropped 7; count of bases not matched to a gene: 10. The CDR3 covers 16 residues. Here the CDR3 reads CASSPTGGSSTEKLFF. The CDR3 nucleotides are TGTGCCAGCAGCCCGACAGGGGGCAGTAGTACTGAAAAACTGTTTTTT.

This clonotype has a handful of counts. The chain uses TRBV20-1 and TRBJ2-5; D possibly matches TRBD1 or TRBD2 (5 bases each). Deletions cut 5 bases from V and 4 bases from J, with 11 bases between. The CDR3 is 12 amino acids. The germline gives CDR1 DFQATT, CDR2 SNEGSKA (reference sequence). The CDR3: CSAGGGAETQYF. Here the CDR3 DNA reads TGCAGTGCTGGAGGTGGGGCAGAGACCCAGTACTTC.

This clonotype was seen more than once but under ten times. V and J are TRBV9 and TRBJ2-3; TRBD2 matches at 8 bases. CDR3 length equals 16 residues. Germline CDR1 is SGDLS and CDR2 is YYNGEE. The ends lost 3 bases at V and 3 bases at J; junction bases unmatched: 9. Written as DNA, the CDR3 is TGTGCCAGCAGCGCGAGACCCGGCGGGGGGACAGATACGCAGTATTTT. Translation gives CASSARPGGGTDTQYF.